The rows below give T cell receptor beta chains drawn from one sample of a study of vaccination and CD4 T cells after COVID-19. These receptors lack a known antigen. TCRdb re-called the PCR reads with MiXCR, one entry per CDR3 protein. The sample shows 25,000 or so distinct CDR3 sequences, under 70% of them seen only once. Material for sequencing was CD4+ T cells from blood, cultured in vitro. All receptors derive from a human donor who had recovered from COVID-19. Each CDR3 is given with its conserved first and last residue. D genes are given only for firm matches. Not all rows give a size; the values are once, few, many and, for expanded clones, a class.

d_gene	v_gene	j_gene	abundance	CDR3nt	CDR3aa
.	TRBV18	TRBJ1-1	.	TGTGCCAGCTCGCCCGCCAGCGGTGAAGCTTTCTTT	CASSPASGEAFF
TRBD1	TRBV28	TRBJ2-2	.	TGTGCCAGCAGTCGACCTTCGGGACAGGGTGGCGGGGAGCTGTTTTTT	CASSRPSGQGGGELFF
.	TRBV19	TRBJ1-2	.	TGTGCCAGTAGGGGGGCGGGGGGCTATGGCTACACCTTC	CASRGAGGYGYTF
.	TRBV7-2	TRBJ2-2	few	TGTGCCAGCAGCTTTTCCGGGACAAGGGCGAACACCGGGGAGCTGTTTTTT	CASSFSGTRANTGELFF
.	TRBV24-1	TRBJ2-2	few	TGTGCCACCAGTGACCTTGGGACGGCGAACGGGTGGGAGCTGTTTTTT	CATSDLGTANGWELFF
.	TRBV12-5	TRBJ1-2	.	TGTGCTAGTGGTTCCCCTCGGCCGACTAACTATGGCTACACCTTC	CASGSPRPTNYGYTF
.	TRBV20-1	TRBJ2-2	.	TGCAGTGCTAGACCCGCCCCAGGGAGTACCACCGGGGAGCTGTTTTTT	CSARPAPGSTTGELFF
TRBD1	TRBV30	TRBJ2-7	.	TGTGCCTGGAGTGTACATGGGACAGGGGTGCACGAGCAGTACTTC	CAWSVHGTGVHEQYF
.	TRBV10-3	TRBJ2-7	.	TGTGCCATCAGTGCAGGGGCGGCGGGACTATCCTACGAGCAGTACTTC	CAISAGAAGLSYEQYF
TRBD1	TRBV7-9	TRBJ2-1	.	TGTGCCAGCAGTCTCAGGGGGCAGTACAATGAGCAGTTCTTC	CASSLRGQYNEQFF
TRBD2	TRBV11-3	TRBJ2-7	.	TGTGCCAGCAGCACCAATAGCGGGCCTTCCTACGAGCAGTACTTC	CASSTNSGPSYEQYF
TRBD1	TRBV18	TRBJ2-7	.	TGTGCCAGCTCACCATCATCCCCCACAGGGGGGTTGTACGAGCAGTACTTC	CASSPSSPTGGLYEQYF
.	TRBV7-2	TRBJ1-1	.	TGTGCCAGCAGCTTGGACAGTCGGACTGAAGCTTTCTTT	CASSLDSRTEAFF
.	TRBV6-5	TRBJ1-2	.	TGTGCCAGCAGTTCCAGGGGTAATGGCTACACCTTC	CASSSRGNGYTF
.	TRBV4-2	TRBJ2-5	.	TGTGCCGTCCGGGACGTAGCAAGAGGGTCCCAGTACTTC	CAVRDVARGSQYF
.	TRBV7-2	TRBJ1-2	.	TGTGCCAGCAGCTCGACCCCGGGAACTGGCTACACCTTC	CASSSTPGTGYTF
.	TRBV6-2/TRBV6-3	TRBJ2-7	few	TGTGCCAGCAGGGGAAACCTCGGCTACGAGCAGTACTTC	CASRGNLGYEQYF
TRBD2	TRBV11-1	TRBJ2-2	.	TGTGCCAGCAGCTTGGACATACTAGCGGGAGTTACCGGGGAGCTGTTTTTT	CASSLDILAGVTGELFF
TRBD1	TRBV6-2/TRBV6-3	TRBJ1-2	.	TGTGCCAGCAGTTACCGCGGGGAGGGGGCCTATGGCTACACCTTC	CASSYRGEGAYGYTF
.	TRBV11-3	TRBJ2-6	.	TGTGCCAGCAGCCTCGGGTCCCGTGTCCGTAGCGTCCTGACTTTC	CASSLGSRVRSVLTF
.	TRBV30	TRBJ2-7	once	TGTGCCTGGAGTCGTGGCAGATACGAGCAGTACTTC	CAWSRGRYEQYF
.	TRBV7-2	TRBJ2-7	.	TGTGCCAGCAGCTTAGTCCAGGGGGGCTACGAGCAGTACTTC	CASSLVQGGYEQYF
.	TRBV6-1	TRBJ2-7	.	TGTGCCAGCACTCCCCCAGGGGGAGGGTTCAACGAGCAGTACTTC	CASTPPGGGFNEQYF
.	TRBV6-1	TRBJ1-1	.	TGTGCCAGCAGCTGGGCAGGGGACCAAGAAGCTTTCTTT	CASSWAGDQEAFF
.	TRBV7-2	TRBJ1-6	few	TGTGCCAGCAGCGCCCTGAGCCCGTCACCCCTCCACTTT	CASSALSPSPLHF